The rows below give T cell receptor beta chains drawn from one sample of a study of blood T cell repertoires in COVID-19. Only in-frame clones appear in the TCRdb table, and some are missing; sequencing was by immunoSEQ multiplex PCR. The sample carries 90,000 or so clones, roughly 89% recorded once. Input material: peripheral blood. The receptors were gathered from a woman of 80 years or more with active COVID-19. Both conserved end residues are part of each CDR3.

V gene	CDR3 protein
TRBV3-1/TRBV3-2	CASRRAGGQETQYF
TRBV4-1	CASSQSQGTDTQYF
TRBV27	CASSRNREGEKLFF
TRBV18	CASSPAVGLAGDNEQFF
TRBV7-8	CASSLVLLAGGSETQYF
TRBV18	CASSPPQSRVEQFF
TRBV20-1	CSASRFGTTYNEQFF
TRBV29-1	CSASDSVIRADTQYF
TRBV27	CASSSGMNTEAFF
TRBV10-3	CAISESMSSGRADTQYF
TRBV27	CASRPQGDGNQPQHF
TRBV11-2	CASSLGQSGYTF
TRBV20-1	CSASGTSGVTYEQYF
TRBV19	CASSATGVGPGANVLTF
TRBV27	CASRVGGAEQFF
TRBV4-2	CASSPTNSGIDTQYF
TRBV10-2	CASSEGTGFDYEQYF
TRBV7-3	CASSLRGGPNSYNEQFF
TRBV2	CASSDAGLASQETQYF
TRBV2	CASRPTLAGVETQYF
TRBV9	CASSVVGDTTSGNTIYF
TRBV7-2	CASSLFFAGTRNEQFF
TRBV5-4	CASSMTSGSLETQYF
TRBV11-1	CASSLGSGASTDTQYF
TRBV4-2	CASSQEVRGYEKLFF
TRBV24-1	CATSERGNRGGYTF
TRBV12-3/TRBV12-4	CASRGGLAPEQYF
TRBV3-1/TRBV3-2	CASSQPRVAGGRGEETQYF
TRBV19	CASSIGERDEQFF
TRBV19	CASKLSELTDTQYF
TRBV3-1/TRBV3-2	CASSQVGGLGGELFF
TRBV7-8	CASSPGTSAVDTQYF
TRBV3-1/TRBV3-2	CASSHKGNQPQHF
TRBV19	CASRRQVYGANVLTF
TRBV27	CASSLSSRGSEQYF
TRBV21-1	CASSTGTSGRCQETQYF
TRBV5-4	CASSPGLADTDTQYF
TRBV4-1	CASSPQVSSYNEQFF
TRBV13	CASSPSPGTSGSFSYNEQFF
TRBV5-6	CASSSGQGVFSHEQYF
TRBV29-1	CSFLKPYNEQFF
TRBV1	CTSSQAGEREGTDTQYF
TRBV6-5	CASSYTTSFLEQYF
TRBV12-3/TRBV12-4	CATSRQGIEQYF
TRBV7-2	CASRHLAGVSTDTQYF
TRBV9	CASSPRTGATEAFF
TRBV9	CASSPESVNSYNEQFF
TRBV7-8	CASSPQTFYEQYF
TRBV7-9	CASSLYSGEQYF